This TCR beta chain is from a study of OX40 agonist ivuxolimab in advanced cancers. Study details: An agonistic human IgG2 monoclonal antibody against OX40 (CD134) was given. Checkpoint inhibitors had been given previously to 35% to 50% of patients.

The V segment lost 8 bases and the J segment 0 bases; nucleotides outside the gene matches: 3. The CDR3 spans 14 residues. Germline V gene data show CDR1 as MNHNS and CDR2 as SASEGT. With respect to this clone: Its antigen is undetermined.

The data were produced by immunoSEQ multiplex PCR, yet TCRdb's version contains in-frame clones alone and is incomplete. This table holds some 34,000 clones, roughly 80% found once. Broader study findings: At 0.1 to 3.0 mg/kg and by week 6, CD4+ and CD8+ T cells in the blood had expanded clonally. Normalized T-cell clonal expansion was also low in a subset of nonresponders.

This TCR was recovered from an adult with an advanced solid tumor such as melanoma, head and neck, liver or kidney cancer. The sequencing used CD4+ or CD8+ T cells sorted from blood, collected in a trial of the OX40 agonist ivuxolimab. The V and J genes are TRBV6-1 and TRBJ2-1, with TRBD1 matching over 8 bases. CDR3 sequence: CASAGGVSYNEQFF. CDR3 coding DNA: TGTGCCAGCGCAGGGGGCGTCTCCTACAATGAGCAGTTCTTC.